The 19 T cell receptor beta chains presented below share a single source sample, sequenced in a study of T cells in women clearing cervical HPV infection (dated by TCRdb to the late 2010s). The library relied on the immunoSEQ multiplex PCR assay. Here the immuneACCESS table is served through TCRdb, limited to in-frame sequences with V and J called. Missing clones are a known gap in these copies; in checked studies unresolved V genes cover under half, and the rest lacks a known reason. The sample's table lists a count of about 40,000 clones. Clones ranked in the top ten supply about 5.8% of the sample. The sequenced sample was blood buffy coat. The receptors derive from a woman between 18 and 70 years old with a cervical HPV16 infection that either progressed to CIN3+ or cleared (not recorded which).

On this clone itself: The read comes to an end 3 residues before the CDR3 does, leaving the germline J gene to fill in the end. The chain is built from TRBV5-6 and TRBJ2-1, with 8 bases identical to TRBD1. CDR1 SGHDT and CDR2 YYEEEE come from the germline V gene. The CDR3 loop spans 15 amino acids. Trimming took 2 bases from V and 3 from J; bases not matched to a gene: 4. The CDR3 here is CASSLTGTGYNEQFF. CDR3 DNA (partial): TGTGCCAGCAGCTTAACCGGGACAGGCTACAATGAG.

Points on this clone: The read ends 3 residues early relative to the CDR3; the germline J gene fills the gap. The V gene is TRBV4-2, the J gene TRBJ1-1, with a tentative D call TRBD1 (5 bases). The V and J ends lost 1 base and 2 bases respectively, with 8 bases between them. This CDR3 contains 14 residues. Germline CDR1 and CDR2: LGHNA and YNFKEQ. The CDR3 loop reads CASSQGGGNTEAFF. Incomplete CDR3 DNA: TGTGCCAGCAGCCAAGGGGGCGGTAACACTGAA.

About this clone: The read finishes 3 residues shy of the CDR3 end, and the germline J gene is used to complete it. The rearrangement uses TRBV29-1 and TRBJ1-2; perhaps TRBD1 as D (5 bases). This CDR3 contains 13 residues. Germline V lookup: CDR1 SQVTM, CDR2 ANQGSEA. Trimming took off 3 bases at V and 6 bases at J, with 14 bases between the two ends. The sequenced CDR3 bases are TGCAGCGTTGATTTCGTCGGGGGTAATGGC. Translated: CSVDFVGGNG. The whole CDR3 protein reads CSVDFVGGNGYTF.

Turning to this clone: The CDR3 extends 3 residues past the end of the read, so its final part is completed from the germline J gene. The rearrangement uses TRBV5-4 and TRBJ2-7, with 8 positions matching TRBD1. With V trimmed by 4 bases and J by 2 bases, 8 bases remained unmatched. The germline gives CDR1 SGHNT, CDR2 YYREEE (reference sequence). CDR3 size: 15 residues. The CDR3 loop reads CASSAGQGRAYEQYF. The sequenced CDR3 bases are TGTGCCAGCAGCGCAGGACAGGGACGGGCCTACGAG.

With respect to this clone: The read finishes 3 residues shy of the CDR3 end, and the germline J gene is used to complete it. The chain links TRBV30 to TRBJ2-7; TRBD2 matches at 12 bases. Germline lookup yields CDR1 GTSNPN and CDR2 SVGIG (reference sequence). This CDR3 spans 16 amino acids. J lost 3 bases, V lost 1 base, and 7 bases had no gene match. Partial CDR3 DNA: TGTGCCTGGAGTGGACTAGCGGGAGTCGTAAACTACGAG. It yields the protein CAWSGLAGVVNYE. The whole CDR3 is CAWSGLAGVVNYEQYF.

About this clone itself: With the read ending 3 residues before the CDR3 end, the germline J gene is used to fill in that end. The chain joins TRBV6-2 or TRBV6-3 to TRBJ1-1; TRBD1 matches 10 bases. Germline CDR1 reads MNHEY; CDR2 reads SVGEGT. The V gene end was trimmed by 7 bases and the J gene end by 5 bases; junction bases not matched to a gene: 13. The length of the CDR3 is 16 residues. The covered CDR3 bases are TGTGCCAGCATTTCCACCGGGACAGGGGTTTCTACTGAA. It specifies CASISTGTGVSTE. The whole CDR3 is CASISTGTGVSTEAFF.

With regard to this clone: The read ends 3 residues early relative to the CDR3; the germline J gene fills the gap. V gene TRBV20-1 combines with J gene TRBJ1-6; D is uncertain. CDR1 DFQATT and CDR2 SNEGSKA come from the germline V gene (reference sequence). Trimming pared 2 bases from V and 0 bases from J, leaving 8 bases between. This CDR3 has 15 residues. CDR3 sequence: CSARPGHSYNSPLHF. Partial CDR3 DNA: TGCAGTGCTAGACCCGGTCACTCCTATAATTCACCC.

In the case of this clone: The read ends 3 residues shy of where the CDR3 ends; the end is completed using the germline J gene. The chain recombines TRBV30 with TRBJ2-4, with 10 bases aligning to TRBD1. CDR1 GTSNPN and CDR2 SVGIG come from the germline V gene (reference sequence). The CDR3 has 13 amino acids. This CDR3 reads CAWSRQGASGQYF. The covered CDR3 bases are TGTGCCTGGAGTCGACAGGGGGCAAGTGGT.

For this clone: The read gets to within 3 residues of the CDR3 end, and the germline J gene fills in the rest. The gene calls are TRBV20-1 and TRBJ1-2, with TRBD1 as a possible D gene (5 bases). V lost 2 bases, J lost 5 bases, and 15 bases lay in between. The germline V gene has CDR1 DFQATT and CDR2 SNEGSKA (reference sequence). CDR3 length equals 14 residues. CDR3: CSARNPAGKYGYTF. The part of the CDR3 DNA that was read is TGCAGTGCTAGAAACCCCGCAGGGAAATATGGC.

As concerns this clone: The CDR3 is cut off 3 residues early in the read; its end comes from the germline J gene. The V and J genes are TRBV18 and TRBJ2-2; D perhaps matches TRBD2 (5 bases). There are 14 residues in the CDR3. The germline V gene has CDR1 KGHSH and CDR2 LQKENI. Incomplete CDR3 DNA: TGTGCCAGCTCACCGGGTAGTGCAGCGGAAAAG. This codes for CASSPGSAAEK. The whole CDR3 sequence is CASSPGSAAEKLFF.

Notes on this clone: The CDR3 is cut off 3 residues early in the read; its end comes from the germline J gene. The rearrangement links TRBV19 to TRBJ2-2; 8 nucleotides match TRBD1. The CDR3 is 14 amino acids. Germline V gives CDR1 LNHDA, CDR2 SQIVND (reference sequence). Trimming took 10 bases from V and 4 from J; bases not matched to a gene: 8. The CDR3 sequence is CATRTGSGTGELFF. The CDR3 bases that were read are TGTGCCACTCGGACAGGGTCGGGCACCGGGGAG.

This CDR3 is CASSPDFGANVLFF. CDR3 bases read: TGTGCCAGCTCACCCGATTTTGGGGCCAACGTG. The V gene is TRBV18, the J gene TRBJ2-2; TRBD1 might be the D (5 bases). The sequenced fragment ends 3 residues before the CDR3 boundary, so the rest is inferred from the germline J gene. Per germline, CDR1 KGHSH and CDR2 LQKENI. CDR3 length: 14 amino acids.

A word on this clone: The read comes to an end 3 residues before the CDR3 does, leaving the germline J gene to fill in the end. The chain has TRBV5-1 and TRBJ1-6, with a tentative D call TRBD1 (6 bases). The CDR3 spans 15 residues. Germline CDR1 and CDR2: SGHRS and YFSETQ. V lost 0 bases and J lost 8, with 12 bases in between. Incomplete CDR3 DNA: TGCGCCAGCAGCTTGGGTTCAGGGGCCGATTCACCC. Translating gives CASSLGSGADSP. The full CDR3 sequence reads CASSLGSGADSPLHF.

Note on this clone: The CDR3 goes on 3 residues after the read ends, and that part is filled in from the germline J gene. V is TRBV19 and J is TRBJ2-2; 11 nucleotides agree with TRBD1. Germline V gene sequence: CDR1 LNHDA, CDR2 SQIVND (reference sequence). The CDR3 spans 15 residues. CDR3 in amino acids: CASSPGTGGYSPLFF. CDR3 DNA, as far as it was read: TGTGCCAGTAGTCCCGGGACAGGGGGGTATTCACCG.

Comments on this clone: The read gets to within 3 residues of the CDR3 end, and the germline J gene fills in the rest. This chain connects TRBV11-2 to TRBJ1-1; D remains unclear. The CDR3 length is 13 residues. V was pared by 7 bases and J by 5 bases, with 14 bases between. Looked up from germline, CDR1 is SGHAT and CDR2 is FQNNGV. The part of the CDR3 DNA that was read is TGTGCCAGCACCCAGCGGTGGGAAACTGAA. Translated: CASTQRWETE. The full CDR3 reads CASTQRWETEAFF.

Concerning this clone: The read is 3 residues too short to cover the CDR3 end, so that end is filled in from the germline J gene. This chain connects TRBV19 to TRBJ1-6; D perhaps matches TRBD1 (6 bases). V shed 3 bases and J shed 8 bases, with 11 bases lying between them. The CDR3 spans 14 residues. The germline CDR1 and CDR2 sequences are LNHDA and SQIVND (reference sequence). This CDR3 is CASSIFGGDSPLHF. CDR3 DNA, as far as it was read: TGTGCCAGTAGTATTTTTGGGGGCGATTCACCC.

As concerns this clone: The missing CDR3 end, 3 residues past where the read stops, is filled in from the germline J gene. This chain links TRBV5-1 with TRBJ2-5; D is perhaps TRBD1 (8 bases). V was pared by 4 bases and J by 3 bases, with 16 bases between. Germline CDR1 SGHRS, CDR2 YFSETQ. The CDR3 consists of 15 residues. Incomplete CDR3 DNA: TGCGCCAGCAGCCATACAGGGGGGGGAGAAGAGACC. It yields the protein CASSHTGGGEET. From start to end, the CDR3 is CASSHTGGGEETQYF.

In regard to this clone: Sequencing ends 3 residues short of the CDR3 end; the germline J gene provides the rest. J is TRBJ2-1 and V is TRBV20-1, with D uncertain. The length of the CDR3 is 14 residues. Germline V gene sequence: CDR1 DFQATT, CDR2 SNEGSKA (reference sequence). V was cut by 3 bases and J by 2 bases, with 11 bases left in between. The CDR3: CSASKAPTYNEQFF. The part of the CDR3 DNA that was read is TGCAGTGCTAGTAAAGCCCCTACCTACAATGAG.

Notes on this clone: The CDR3 extends 3 residues past the end of the read, so its final part is completed from the germline J gene. V usage is TRBV30 and J usage is TRBJ2-3, with a tentative D call TRBD2 (5 bases). The length of the CDR3 is 13 residues. CDR1 and CDR2 (germline): GTSNPN, SVGIG (reference sequence). CDR3 DNA, as far as it was read: TGTGCCTGGAGTGTAACTAGTCAAGAGACG. Protein sequence: CAWSVTSQET. The full CDR3 is CAWSVTSQETQYF. Based on the CDR3 plus reference TRBV30 and TRBJ2-3, the full variable domain is SQTIHQWPATLVQPVGSPLSLECTVEGTSNPNLYWYRQAAGRGLQLLFYSVGIGQISSEVPQNLSASRPQDRQFILSSKKLLLSDSGFYLCAWSVTSQETQYFGPGTRLTVL.